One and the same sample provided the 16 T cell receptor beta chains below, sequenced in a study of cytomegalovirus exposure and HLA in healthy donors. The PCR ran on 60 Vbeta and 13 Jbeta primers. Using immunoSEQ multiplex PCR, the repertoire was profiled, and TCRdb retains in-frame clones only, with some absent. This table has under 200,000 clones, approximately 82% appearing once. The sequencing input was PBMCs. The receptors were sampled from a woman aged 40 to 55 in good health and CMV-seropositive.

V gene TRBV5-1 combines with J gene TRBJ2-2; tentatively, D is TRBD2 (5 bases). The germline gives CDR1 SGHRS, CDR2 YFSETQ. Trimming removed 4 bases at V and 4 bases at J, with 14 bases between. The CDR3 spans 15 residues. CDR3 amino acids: CASSREGRSTGELFF. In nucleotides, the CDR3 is TGCGCCAGCAGCCGGGAAGGGCGGAGCACCGGGGAGCTGTTTTTT.

The CDR3 region is CASRGYRVAGDADTQYF. The CDR3 bases are TGTGCCAGCAGGGGATATCGGGTAGCGGGAGATGCAGATACGCAGTATTTT. The V gene is TRBV6-4, the J gene TRBJ2-3; 9 nucleotides align to TRBD2. Trimming removed 6 bases from V and 4 bases from J; junction bases left unmatched: 14. Germline V gene lookup returns CDR1 MRHNA and CDR2 SNTAGT. The CDR3 covers 17 residues.

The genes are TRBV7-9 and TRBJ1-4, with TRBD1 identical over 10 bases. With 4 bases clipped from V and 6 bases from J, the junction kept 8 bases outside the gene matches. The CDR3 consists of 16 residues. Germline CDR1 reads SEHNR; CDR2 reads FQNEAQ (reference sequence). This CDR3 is CASSSALGTGDEKLFF. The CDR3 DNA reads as TGTGCCAGCAGCTCCGCTTTGGGGACAGGGGATGAAAAACTGTTTTTT.

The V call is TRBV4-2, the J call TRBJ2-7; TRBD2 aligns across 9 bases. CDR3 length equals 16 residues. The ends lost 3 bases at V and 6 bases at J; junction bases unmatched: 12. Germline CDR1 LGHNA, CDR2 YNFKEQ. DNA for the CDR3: TGTGCCAGCAGCCAGAAGACGGAACTAGCGGGTGCCGAGCAGTACTTC. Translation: CASSQKTELAGAEQYF.

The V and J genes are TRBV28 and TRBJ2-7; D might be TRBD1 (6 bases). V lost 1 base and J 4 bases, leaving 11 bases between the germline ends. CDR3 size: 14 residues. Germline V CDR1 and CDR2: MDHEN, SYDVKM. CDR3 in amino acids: CASSLSQGRYEQYF. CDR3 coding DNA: TGTGCCAGCAGTTTATCACAGGGAAGGTACGAGCAGTACTTC.

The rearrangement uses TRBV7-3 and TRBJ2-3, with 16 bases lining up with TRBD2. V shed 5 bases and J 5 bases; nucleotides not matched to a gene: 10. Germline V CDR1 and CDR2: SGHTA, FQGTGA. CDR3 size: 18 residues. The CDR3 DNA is TGTGCCAGCAGCCCCTCGGGACTAGCGGGAGGGCCGAGAGATACGCAGTATTTT. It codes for CASSPSGLAGGPRDTQYF.

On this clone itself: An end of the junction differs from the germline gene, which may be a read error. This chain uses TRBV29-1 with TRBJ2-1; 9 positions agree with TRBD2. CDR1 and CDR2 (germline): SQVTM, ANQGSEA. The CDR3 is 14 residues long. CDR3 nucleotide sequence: TGCAGCGTTGAGGCGGGAGGGCCCTACAGTGAGCAGTTCTTC. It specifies CSVEAGGPYSEQFF.

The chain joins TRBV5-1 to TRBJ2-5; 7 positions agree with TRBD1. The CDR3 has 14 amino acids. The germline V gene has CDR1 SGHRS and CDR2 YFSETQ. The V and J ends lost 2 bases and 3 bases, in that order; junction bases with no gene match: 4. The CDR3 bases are TGCGCCAGCAGCTTTTTTACAGGGGAAGAGACCCAGTACTTC. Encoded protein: CASSFFTGEETQYF.

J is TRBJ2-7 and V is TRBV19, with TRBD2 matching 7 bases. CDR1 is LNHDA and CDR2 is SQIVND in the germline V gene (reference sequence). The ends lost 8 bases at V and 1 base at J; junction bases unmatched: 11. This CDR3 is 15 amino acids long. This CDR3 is CASGNTAGASYEQYF. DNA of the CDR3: TGTGCCAGTGGTAATACGGCGGGAGCTTCCTACGAGCAGTACTTC.

The CDR3 DNA reads as TGTGCCAGCAGTGTAGGGGGATTTGTGACCGGGGAGCTGTTTTTT. The encoded protein is CASSVGGFVTGELFF. This sequence joins TRBV6-1 and TRBJ2-2, with D possibly matching TRBD1 (6 bases). CDR1 and CDR2 from the germline V gene are MNHNS and SASEGT. V was shortened by 4 bases and J by 5 bases, with 14 bases between the two germline ends. The CDR3 covers 15 residues.

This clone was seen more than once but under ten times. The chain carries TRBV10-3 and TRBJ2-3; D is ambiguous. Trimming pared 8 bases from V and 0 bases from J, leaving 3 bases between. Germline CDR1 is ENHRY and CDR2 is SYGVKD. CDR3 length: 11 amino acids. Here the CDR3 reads CAIGSTDTQYF. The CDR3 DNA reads TGTGCCATCGGCAGCACAGATACGCAGTATTTT.

This CDR3 is CASSDTDRTTGELFF. The CDR3 DNA reads as TGTGCCAGCAGTGACACCGACAGGACGACCGGGGAGCTGTTTTTT. The chain links TRBV6-4 to TRBJ2-2, with a weak D call TRBD1 (6 bases). Germline V gene data show CDR1 as MRHNA and CDR2 as SNTAGT. The CDR3 length is 15 residues. Trimming left V 2 bases short and J 5 bases short, with 12 bases between.

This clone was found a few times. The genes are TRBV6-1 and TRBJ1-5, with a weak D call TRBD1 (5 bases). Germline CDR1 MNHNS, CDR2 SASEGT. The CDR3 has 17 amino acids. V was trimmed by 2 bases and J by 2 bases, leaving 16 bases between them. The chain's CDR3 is CASSEFLGRVRNQPQHF. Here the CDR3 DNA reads TGTGCCAGCAGTGAATTCCTGGGCAGGGTGCGCAATCAGCCCCAGCATTTT.

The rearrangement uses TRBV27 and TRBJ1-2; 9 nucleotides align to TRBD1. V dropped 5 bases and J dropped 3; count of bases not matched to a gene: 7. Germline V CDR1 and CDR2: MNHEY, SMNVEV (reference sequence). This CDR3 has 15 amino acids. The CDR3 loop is CASSTYRQGDYGYTF. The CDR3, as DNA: TGTGCCAGCAGTACCTATAGACAGGGGGACTATGGCTACACCTTC.

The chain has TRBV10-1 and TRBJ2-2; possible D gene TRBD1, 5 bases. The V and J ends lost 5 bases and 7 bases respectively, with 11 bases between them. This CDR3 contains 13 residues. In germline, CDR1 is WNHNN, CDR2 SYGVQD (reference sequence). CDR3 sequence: CASSYRQHGELFF. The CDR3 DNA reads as TGCGCCAGCAGTTATAGACAGCACGGGGAGCTGTTTTTT.

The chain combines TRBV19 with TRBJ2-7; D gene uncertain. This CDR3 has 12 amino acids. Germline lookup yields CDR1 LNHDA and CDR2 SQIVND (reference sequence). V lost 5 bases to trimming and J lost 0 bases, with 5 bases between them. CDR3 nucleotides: TGTGCCAGTAGTCCCGGCTCCTACGAGCAGTACTTC. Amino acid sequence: CASSPGSYEQYF.